These 20 T cell receptor beta chains were all obtained from the same sample, sequenced in a study of blood T cell repertoires in COVID-19. The assay was immunoSEQ multiplex PCR, and TCRdb's table has in-frame clones only and misses some. The sample holds around 260,000 clones, 70% to 90% seen once. The sequencing input was PBMCs or T cells enriched from blood (not recorded which). The receptors stem from a woman in her twenties or thirties who had recovered from COVID-19.

This clone has a handful of counts. This sequence joins TRBV7-2 and TRBJ2-2; a possible D gene is TRBD1 (5 bases). CDR1 SGHTA and CDR2 FQGNSA come from the germline V gene. CDR3 size: 14 residues. V was shortened by 3 bases and J by 6 bases, with 11 bases between the two germline ends. The CDR3 loop is CASSFKTVPGELFF. For the CDR3, the DNA is TGTGCCAGCAGCTTTAAGACAGTCCCCGGGGAGCTGTTTTTT.

V usage is TRBV27 and J usage is TRBJ2-1; D gene uncertain. The CDR3 is made up of 14 amino acids. V lost 8 bases, J lost 6 bases, and 17 bases lay in between. Germline CDR1 is MNHEY and CDR2 is SMNVEV (reference sequence). CDR3 sequence reads: CASSVFNSVNEQFF. As DNA, the CDR3 is TGTGCCAGCTCCGTGTTTAATTCGGTCAATGAGCAGTTCTTC.

The V call is TRBV5-4, the J call TRBJ1-1; 9 bases are shared with TRBD1. V dropped 5 bases and J dropped 4; count of bases not matched to a gene: 6. The length of the CDR3 is 14 residues. In germline, CDR1 is SGHNT, CDR2 YYREEE (reference sequence). DNA of the CDR3: TGTGCCAGCAGTAACAGGGGGCCGGGCACTGAAGCTTTCTTT. It encodes CASSNRGPGTEAFF.

J is TRBJ2-1 and V is TRBV19; 12 nucleotides match TRBD1. Per germline, CDR1 LNHDA and CDR2 SQIVND (reference sequence). J lost 9 bases, V lost 3 bases, and 15 bases had no gene match. The CDR3 is made up of 18 amino acids. The CDR3 DNA reads as TGTGCCAGTAGTATGACTCTCCGGGACAGGGGGCGCCCCGGTGAGCAGTTCTTC. Translation gives CASSMTLRDRGRPGEQFF.

The V gene is TRBV9, the J gene TRBJ1-1; possible D gene TRBD1, 5 bases. This CDR3 comprises 19 residues. CDR1 is SGDLS and CDR2 is YYNGEE in the germline V gene. V lost 0 bases to trimming and J lost 0 bases, with 21 bases between them. This chain's CDR3 is CASSVDDGRGSRMNTEAFF. The CDR3 DNA sequence: TGTGCCAGCAGCGTAGATGACGGGAGGGGCAGCCGAATGAACACTGAAGCTTTCTTT.

This clone is classed as medium-sized. The same CDR3 can be traced to other DNA sequences in this sample. The chain joins TRBV21-1 to TRBJ2-2; the table's D call, TRBD2, was not checked against the DNA. TRBV21-1 constitutes a pseudogene. This CDR3 contains 15 residues. CDR3 DNA sequence: TGTGCCATTCAGTGCAGACCGGGAGGGGGCGGGGAGCTGTTTTTT. Its translation is CAIQCRPGGGGELFF.

The chain is built from TRBV10-1 and TRBJ1-5; D unresolved. V was trimmed by 5 bases and J by 2 bases, leaving 13 bases between them. CDR1 and CDR2 (germline): WNHNN, SYGVQD (reference sequence). The CDR3 has 15 amino acids. CDR3 sequence reads: CASSLTETRNQPQHF. CDR3 bases: TGCGCCAGCAGTTTAACAGAAACCCGCAATCAGCCCCAGCATTTT.

This clone showed up just once. The rearrangement joins TRBV14 to TRBJ2-4, with D perhaps TRBD2 (6 bases). V dropped 2 bases and J dropped 1 base, with 18 bases sitting between them. Germline V gene data show CDR1 as SGHDN and CDR2 as FVKESK. The length of the CDR3 is 18 residues. The CDR3 is CASSQRALGRGAKNIQYF. The CDR3 DNA follows: TGTGCCAGCAGCCAAAGGGCGTTGGGCCGGGGGGCCAAAAACATTCAGTACTTC.

The rearrangement links TRBV5-1 to TRBJ1-3; possible D gene TRBD1, 5 bases. This CDR3 region has 13 residues. The V gene's germline CDR1 is SGHRS and CDR2 YFSETQ. Trimming cost V 7 bases and J 2 bases, with 10 bases left between them. CDR3 amino acids: CASPSRAGNTIYF. Written as DNA, the CDR3 is TGCGCCAGCCCCTCCAGGGCTGGAAACACCATATATTTT.

This chain connects TRBV2 to TRBJ2-5; D perhaps matches TRBD1 (5 bases). Trimming left V 5 bases short and J 3 bases short, with 13 bases between. The V gene's germline CDR1 is SNHLY and CDR2 FYNNEI. The CDR3 runs 14 residues. CDR3 protein: CASSSGYRKETQYF. CDR3 sequence (DNA): TGTGCCAGCAGTTCCGGGTACAGGAAAGAGACCCAGTACTTC.

The genes are TRBV30 and TRBJ1-1; D is ambiguous. Germline V gene data show CDR1 as GTSNPN and CDR2 as SVGIG (reference sequence). This CDR3 region has 10 residues. V was clipped by 5 bases and J by 11 bases, with 12 bases between them. CDR3 residues: CAWRNEEAFF. The CDR3 DNA is TGTGCCTGGCGAAACGAGGAGGCTTTCTTT. The full variable domain, rest sourced from reference TRBV30 and TRBJ1-1, is SQTIHQWPATLVQPVGSPLSLECTVEGTSNPNLYWYRQAAGRGLQLLFYSVGIGQISSEVPQNLSASRPQDRQFILSSKKLLLSDSGFYLCAWRNEEAFFGQGTRLTVV.

The chain employs TRBV5-5 and TRBJ2-5, with 13 bases identical to TRBD2. The CDR3 sequence is 16 residues long. Germline values: CDR1 SGHKS, CDR2 YYEKEE (reference sequence). V shed 3 bases and J 4 bases; nucleotides not matched to a gene: 6. CDR3 residues: CASSWTSGSSGETQYF. The CDR3 DNA reads as TGTGCCAGCAGCTGGACTAGCGGGAGTTCTGGAGAGACCCAGTACTTC.

The V call is TRBV25-1, the J call TRBJ2-7; 7 bases fit TRBD2. The ends lost 2 bases at V and 5 bases at J; junction bases unmatched: 3. The CDR3 has 13 amino acids. Germline V gives CDR1 MGHDK, CDR2 SYGVNS. CDR3 sequence (DNA): TGTGCCAGCAGTGAAGGGGGAGGGCACGAGCAGTACTTC. Translated: CASSEGGGHEQYF.

DNA for the CDR3: TGTGCCAGCAGCCCTGGGGCTTATGGCTACACCTTC. This encodes CASSPGAYGYTF. The chain is built from TRBV13 and TRBJ1-2, with D maybe TRBD1 (5 bases). The CDR3 runs to 12 residues. CDR1 is PRHDT, CDR2 FYEKMQ, per germline (reference sequence). V lost 5 bases, J lost 5 bases, and 9 bases lay in between.

A remark on this clone: A read error may produce the germline difference seen at one junction end. The rearrangement joins TRBV9 to TRBJ2-2; possible D gene TRBD2, 6 bases. This CDR3 is built from 13 residues. The V gene's germline CDR1 is SGDLS and CDR2 YYNGEE. The CDR3 sequence: CASSANQVGGLFF. DNA of the CDR3: TGTGCCAGCAGCGCAAACCAAGTCGGGGGGCTGTTTTTT.

J is TRBJ2-6 and V is TRBV27; D is unresolved. Germline V gene lookup returns CDR1 MNHEY and CDR2 SMNVEV (reference sequence). This CDR3 region has 16 residues. Trimming left V 0 bases short and J 0 bases short, with 6 bases between. The CDR3 DNA reads as TGTGCCAGCAGTTTATCTAGCTACTCTGGGGCCAACGTCCTGACTTTC. Protein: CASSLSSYSGANVLTF.

This clone has a single count. The chain uses TRBV30 and TRBJ1-3, with D unresolved. CDR3 size: 11 residues. V lost 1 base, J lost 4 bases, and 2 bases lay in between. Germline V lookup: CDR1 GTSNPN, CDR2 SVGIG (reference sequence). The CDR3 DNA reads as TGTGCCTGGAGTGCGGGAAACACCATATATTTT. Its translation: CAWSAGNTIYF.

The V and J genes are TRBV10-2 and TRBJ1-2, with 7 nucleotides matching TRBD1. The trim removed 7 bases at V and 6 bases at J, leaving 8 bases unmatched. Germline V lookup: CDR1 WSHSY, CDR2 SAAADI. This CDR3 is built from 13 residues. The DNA of the CDR3 is TGCGCCAGCAAAGAGACAGGGATGGATGGCTACACCTTC. Amino acid sequence: CASKETGMDGYTF.

This clone has only a few counts. The chain combines TRBV6-4 with TRBJ1-2; 7 positions agree with TRBD1. The CDR3 sequence is 13 residues long. Germline values: CDR1 MRHNA, CDR2 SNTAGT. Trimming removed 4 bases from V and 4 bases from J; junction bases left unmatched: 3. CDR3 nucleotide sequence: TGTGCCAGCAGTGGTAGGGACAGCTATGGCTACACCTTC. Amino acid sequence: CASSGRDSYGYTF.

This clone has a single count. This rearrangement joins TRBV7-2 to TRBJ1-2; TRBD1 matches at 7 bases. With 5 bases clipped from V and 4 bases from J, the junction kept 13 bases outside the gene matches. CDR3 length: 16 amino acids. Germline CDR1 is SGHTA and CDR2 is FQGNSA. Written as DNA, the CDR3 is TGTGCCAGCAGCCTGGGACAGCTTCTGGATTCCTATGGCTACACCTTC. As protein: CASSLGQLLDSYGYTF. The whole variable domain, filled in from reference TRBV7-2 and TRBJ1-2, reads GAGVSQSPSNKVTEKGKDVELRCDPISGHTALYWYRQSLGQGLEFLIYFQGNSAPDKSGLPSDRFSAERTGGSVSTLTIQRTQQEDSAVYLCASSLGQLLDSYGYTFGSGTRLTVV.